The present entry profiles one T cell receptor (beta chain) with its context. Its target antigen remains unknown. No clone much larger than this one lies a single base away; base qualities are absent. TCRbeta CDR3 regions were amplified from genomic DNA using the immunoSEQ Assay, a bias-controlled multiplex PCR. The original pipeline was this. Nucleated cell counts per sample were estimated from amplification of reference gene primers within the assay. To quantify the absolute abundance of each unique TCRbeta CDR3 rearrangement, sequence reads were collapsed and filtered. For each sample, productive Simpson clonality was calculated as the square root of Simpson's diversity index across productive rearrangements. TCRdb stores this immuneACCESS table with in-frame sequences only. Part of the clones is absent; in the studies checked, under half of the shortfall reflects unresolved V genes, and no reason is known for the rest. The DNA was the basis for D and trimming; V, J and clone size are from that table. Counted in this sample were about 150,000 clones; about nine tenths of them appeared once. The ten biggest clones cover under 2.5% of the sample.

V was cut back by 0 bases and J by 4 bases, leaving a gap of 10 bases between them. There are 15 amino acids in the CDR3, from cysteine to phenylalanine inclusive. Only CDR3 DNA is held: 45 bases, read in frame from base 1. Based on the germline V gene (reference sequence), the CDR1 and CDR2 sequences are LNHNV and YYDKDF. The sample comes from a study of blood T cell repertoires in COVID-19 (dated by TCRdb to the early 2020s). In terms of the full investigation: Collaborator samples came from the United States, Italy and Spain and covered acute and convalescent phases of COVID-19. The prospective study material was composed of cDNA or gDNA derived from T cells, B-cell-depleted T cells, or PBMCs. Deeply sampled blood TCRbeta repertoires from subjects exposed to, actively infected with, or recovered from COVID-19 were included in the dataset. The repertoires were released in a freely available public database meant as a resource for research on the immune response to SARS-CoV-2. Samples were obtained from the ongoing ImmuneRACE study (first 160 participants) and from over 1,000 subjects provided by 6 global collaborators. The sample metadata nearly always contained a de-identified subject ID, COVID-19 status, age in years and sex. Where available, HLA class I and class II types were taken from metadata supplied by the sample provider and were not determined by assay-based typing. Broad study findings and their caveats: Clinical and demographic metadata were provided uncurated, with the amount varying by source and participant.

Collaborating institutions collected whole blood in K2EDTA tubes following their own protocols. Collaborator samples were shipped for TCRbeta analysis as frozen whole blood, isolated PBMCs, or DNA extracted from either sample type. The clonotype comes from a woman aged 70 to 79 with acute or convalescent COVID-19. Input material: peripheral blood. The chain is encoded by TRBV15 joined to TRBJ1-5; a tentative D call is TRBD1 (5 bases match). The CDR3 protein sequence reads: CATSRDRAENQPQHF. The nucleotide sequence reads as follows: TGTGCCACCAGCAGAGACAGGGCGGAAAATCAGCCCCAGCATTTT.